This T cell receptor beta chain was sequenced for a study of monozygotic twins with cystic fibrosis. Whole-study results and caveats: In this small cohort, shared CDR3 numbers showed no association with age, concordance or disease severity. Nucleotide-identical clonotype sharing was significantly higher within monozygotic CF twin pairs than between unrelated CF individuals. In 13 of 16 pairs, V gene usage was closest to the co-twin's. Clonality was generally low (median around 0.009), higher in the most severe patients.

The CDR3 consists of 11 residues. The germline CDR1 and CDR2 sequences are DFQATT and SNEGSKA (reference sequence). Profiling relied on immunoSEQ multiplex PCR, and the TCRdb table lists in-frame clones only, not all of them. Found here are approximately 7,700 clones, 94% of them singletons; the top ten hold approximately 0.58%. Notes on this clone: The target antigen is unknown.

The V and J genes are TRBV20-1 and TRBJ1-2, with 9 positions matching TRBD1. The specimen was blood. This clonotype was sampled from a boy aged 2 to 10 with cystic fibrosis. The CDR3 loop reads CSLHRGLGYTF. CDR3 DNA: TGCAGCCTTCACAGGGGGCTTGGCTACACCTTC.